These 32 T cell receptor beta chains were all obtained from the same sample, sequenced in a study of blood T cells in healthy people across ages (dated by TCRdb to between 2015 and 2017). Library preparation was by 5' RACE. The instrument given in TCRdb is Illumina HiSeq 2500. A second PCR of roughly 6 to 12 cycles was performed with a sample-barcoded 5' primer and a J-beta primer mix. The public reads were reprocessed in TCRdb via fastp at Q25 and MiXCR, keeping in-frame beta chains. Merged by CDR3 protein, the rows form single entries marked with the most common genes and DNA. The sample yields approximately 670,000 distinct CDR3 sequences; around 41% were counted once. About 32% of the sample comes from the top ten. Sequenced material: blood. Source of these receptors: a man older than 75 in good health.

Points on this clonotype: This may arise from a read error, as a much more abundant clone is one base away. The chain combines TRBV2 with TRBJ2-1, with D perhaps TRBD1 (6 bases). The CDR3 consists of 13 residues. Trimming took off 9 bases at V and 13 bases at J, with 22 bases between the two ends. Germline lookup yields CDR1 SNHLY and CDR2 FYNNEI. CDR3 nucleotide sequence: TGTGCCAGGCGACCGGACAGTCAAGAGACCCAGTTCTTC. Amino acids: CARRPDSQETQFF.

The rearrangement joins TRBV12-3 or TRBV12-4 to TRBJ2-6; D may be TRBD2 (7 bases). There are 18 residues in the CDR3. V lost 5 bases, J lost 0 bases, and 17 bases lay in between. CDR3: CASSRRGGVGSGANVLTF. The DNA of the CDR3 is TGTGCCAGCAGTAGGCGAGGGGGGGTTGGCTCTGGGGCCAACGTCCTGACTTTC.

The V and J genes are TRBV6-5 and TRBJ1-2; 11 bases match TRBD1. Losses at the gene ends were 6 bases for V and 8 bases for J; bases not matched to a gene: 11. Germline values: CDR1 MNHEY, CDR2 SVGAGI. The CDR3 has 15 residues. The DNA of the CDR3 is TGTGCCAGCAGGCCCCCCAGGGACAGGGGGTTAGGCTACACCTTC. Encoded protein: CASRPPRDRGLGYTF.

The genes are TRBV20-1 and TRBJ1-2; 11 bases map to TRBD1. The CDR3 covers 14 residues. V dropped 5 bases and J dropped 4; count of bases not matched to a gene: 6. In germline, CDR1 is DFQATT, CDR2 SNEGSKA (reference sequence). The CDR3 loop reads CSAPGTGGAYGYTF. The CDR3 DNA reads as TGCAGTGCTCCAGGGACAGGGGGGGCCTATGGCTACACCTTC.

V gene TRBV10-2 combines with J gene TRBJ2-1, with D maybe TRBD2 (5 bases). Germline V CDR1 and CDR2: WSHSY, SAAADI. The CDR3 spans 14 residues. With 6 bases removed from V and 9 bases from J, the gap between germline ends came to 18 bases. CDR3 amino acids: CASSDQLVGVEQFF. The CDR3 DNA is TGCGCCAGCAGCGACCAACTAGTGGGAGTTGAGCAGTTCTTC.

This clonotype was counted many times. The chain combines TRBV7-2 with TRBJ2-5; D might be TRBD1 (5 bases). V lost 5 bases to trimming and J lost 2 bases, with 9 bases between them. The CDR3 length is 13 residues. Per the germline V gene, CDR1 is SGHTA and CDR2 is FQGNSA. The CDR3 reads CASSPDIQETQYF. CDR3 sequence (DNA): TGTGCCAGCAGCCCGGACATTCAAGAGACCCAGTACTTC.

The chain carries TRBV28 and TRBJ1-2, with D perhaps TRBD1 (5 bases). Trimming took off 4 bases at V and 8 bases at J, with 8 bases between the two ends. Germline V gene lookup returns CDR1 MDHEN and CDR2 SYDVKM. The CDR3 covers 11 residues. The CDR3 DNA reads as TGTGCCAGCAGTTGGGGGTTAGGCTACACCTTC. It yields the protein CASSWGLGYTF.

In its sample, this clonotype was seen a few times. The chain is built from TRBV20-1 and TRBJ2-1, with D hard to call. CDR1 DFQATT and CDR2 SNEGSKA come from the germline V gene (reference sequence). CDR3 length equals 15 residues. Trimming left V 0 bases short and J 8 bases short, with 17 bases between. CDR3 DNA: TGCAGTGCTAGAGATGGACGACTCAAATCCCATGAGCAGTTCTTC. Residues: CSARDGRLKSHEQFF.

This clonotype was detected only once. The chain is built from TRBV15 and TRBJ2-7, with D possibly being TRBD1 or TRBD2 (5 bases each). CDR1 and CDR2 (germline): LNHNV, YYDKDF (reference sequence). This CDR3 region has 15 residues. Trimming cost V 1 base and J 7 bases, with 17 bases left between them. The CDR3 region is CATSRGWGKTNEQYF. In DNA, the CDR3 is TGTGCCACCAGCAGAGGGTGGGGGAAAACTAATGAGCAGTACTTC.

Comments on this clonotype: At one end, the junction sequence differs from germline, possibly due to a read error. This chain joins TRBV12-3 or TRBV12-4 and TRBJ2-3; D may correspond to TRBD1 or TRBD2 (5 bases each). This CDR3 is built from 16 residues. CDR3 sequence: CASSSGATVGADAQYF. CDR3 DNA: TGTGCCAGCAGTTCCGGGGCGACCGTGGGCGCAGATGCGCAGTATTTT.

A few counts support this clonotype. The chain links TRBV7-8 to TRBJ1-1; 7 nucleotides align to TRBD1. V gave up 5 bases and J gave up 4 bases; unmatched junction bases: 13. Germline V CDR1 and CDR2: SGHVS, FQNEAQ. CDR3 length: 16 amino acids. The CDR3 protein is CASSPPGQARSTEAFF. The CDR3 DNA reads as TGTGCCAGCAGCCCCCCCGGACAGGCACGGAGCACTGAAGCTTTCTTT.

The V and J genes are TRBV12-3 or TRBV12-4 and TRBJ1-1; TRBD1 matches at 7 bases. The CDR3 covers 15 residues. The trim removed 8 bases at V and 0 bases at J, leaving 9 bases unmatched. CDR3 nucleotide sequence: TGTGCCAGCGGTCGGACAGGCACCATGAACACTGAAGCTTTCTTT. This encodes CASGRTGTMNTEAFF.

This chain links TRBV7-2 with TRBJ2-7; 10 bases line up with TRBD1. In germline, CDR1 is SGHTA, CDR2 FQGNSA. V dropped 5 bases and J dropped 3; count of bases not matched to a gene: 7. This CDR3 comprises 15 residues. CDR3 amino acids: CASSVSRDRGYEQYF. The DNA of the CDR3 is TGTGCCAGCAGCGTATCCCGGGACAGGGGCTACGAGCAGTACTTC.

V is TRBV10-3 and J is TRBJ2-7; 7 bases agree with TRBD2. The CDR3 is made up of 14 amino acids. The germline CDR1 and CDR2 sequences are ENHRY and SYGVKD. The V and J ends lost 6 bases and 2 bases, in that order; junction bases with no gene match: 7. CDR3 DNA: TGTGCCATCAGCGGTGTGGGGAGGGCCTACGAGCAGTACTTC. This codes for CAISGVGRAYEQYF.

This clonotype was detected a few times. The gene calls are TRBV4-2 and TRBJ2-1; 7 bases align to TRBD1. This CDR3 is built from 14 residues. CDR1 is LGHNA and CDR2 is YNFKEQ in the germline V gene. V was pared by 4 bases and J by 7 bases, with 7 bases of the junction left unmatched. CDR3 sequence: CASSPRQGMNEQFF. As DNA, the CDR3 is TGTGCCAGCAGCCCCAGACAGGGTATGAATGAGCAGTTCTTC.

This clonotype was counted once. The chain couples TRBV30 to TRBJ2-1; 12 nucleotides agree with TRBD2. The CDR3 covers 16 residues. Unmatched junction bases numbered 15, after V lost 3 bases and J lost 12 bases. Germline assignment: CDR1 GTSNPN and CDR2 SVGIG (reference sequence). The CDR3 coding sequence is TGTGCCTGGAGGGAACAGACTAGCGGGAGAGTGGGGCGGCAGTTCTTC. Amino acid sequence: CAWREQTSGRVGRQFF.

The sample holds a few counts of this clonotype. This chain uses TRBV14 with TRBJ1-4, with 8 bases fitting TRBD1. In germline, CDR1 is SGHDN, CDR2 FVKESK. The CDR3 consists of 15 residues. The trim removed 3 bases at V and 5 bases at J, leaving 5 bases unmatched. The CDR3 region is CASSHRQGQNEKLFF. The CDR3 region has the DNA TGTGCCAGCAGCCACCGACAGGGGCAAAATGAAAAACTGTTTTTT.

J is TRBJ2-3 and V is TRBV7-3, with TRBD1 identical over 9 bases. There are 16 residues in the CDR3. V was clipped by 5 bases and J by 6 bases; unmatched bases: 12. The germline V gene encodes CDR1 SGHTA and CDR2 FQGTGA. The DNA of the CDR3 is TGTGCCAGCAGCCCGATGATGGGGACAGGGAGGGATACGCAGTATTTT. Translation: CASSPMMGTGRDTQYF.

CDR3 nucleotide sequence: TGTGCCAGCAGTTACTCTAAGATTAGGAGCGGGGGCAATGAGCAGTTCTTC. Protein product: CASSYSKIRSGGNEQFF. V is TRBV6-6 and J is TRBJ2-1; the match to TRBD2 covers 8 bases. CDR1 MNHNY and CDR2 SVGAGI come from the germline V gene (reference sequence). With V trimmed by 0 bases and J by 6 bases, 10 bases remained unmatched. This CDR3 has 17 amino acids.

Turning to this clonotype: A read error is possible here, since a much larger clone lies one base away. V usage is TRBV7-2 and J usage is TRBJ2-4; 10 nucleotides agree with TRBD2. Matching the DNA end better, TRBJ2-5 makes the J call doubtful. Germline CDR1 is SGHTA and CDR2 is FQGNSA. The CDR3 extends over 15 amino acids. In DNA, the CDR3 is TGTGCCAGCAGCGTAGCTAGCGGGGGAAGAGAGACCCAGTACTTC. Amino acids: CASSVASGGRETQYF.

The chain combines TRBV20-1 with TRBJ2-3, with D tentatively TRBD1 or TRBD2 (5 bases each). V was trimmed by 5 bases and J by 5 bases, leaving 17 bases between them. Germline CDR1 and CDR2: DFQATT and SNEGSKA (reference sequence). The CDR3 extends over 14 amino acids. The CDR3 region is CSAGTPGLRDTQYF. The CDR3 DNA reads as TGCAGTGCTGGGACCCCCGGGCTCAGAGATACGCAGTATTTT.

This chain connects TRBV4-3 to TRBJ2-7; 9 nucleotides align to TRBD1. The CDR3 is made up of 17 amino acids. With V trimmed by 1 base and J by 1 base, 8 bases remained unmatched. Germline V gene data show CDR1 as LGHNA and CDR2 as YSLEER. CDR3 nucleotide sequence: TGCGCCAGCAGCCAAGTGCATAGGGGGACAGGGTCCTACGAGCAGTACTTC. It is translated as CASSQVHRGTGSYEQYF.

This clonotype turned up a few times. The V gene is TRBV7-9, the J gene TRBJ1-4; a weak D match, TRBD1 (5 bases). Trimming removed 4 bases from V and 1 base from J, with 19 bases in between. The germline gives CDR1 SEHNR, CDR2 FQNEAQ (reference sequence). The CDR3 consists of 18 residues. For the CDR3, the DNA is TGTGCCAGCAGCTCGGGTTTCGGGAGCGGGGGAACTAATGAAAAACTGTTTTTT. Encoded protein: CASSSGFGSGGTNEKLFF.

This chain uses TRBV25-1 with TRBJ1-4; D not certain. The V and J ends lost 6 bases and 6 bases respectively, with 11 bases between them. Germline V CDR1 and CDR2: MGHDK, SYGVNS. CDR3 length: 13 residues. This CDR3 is CASRTTTDEKLFF. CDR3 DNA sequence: TGTGCCAGCAGAACCACTACTGATGAAAAACTGTTTTTT.

In DNA, the CDR3 is TGTGCCAGCAGCCCGCGACTAGCCGCGAGCAATGAGCAGTACTTC. Its translation is CASSPRLAASNEQYF. This chain links TRBV9 with TRBJ2-1, with 7 bases fitting TRBD2. The J call is doubtful: the DNA matches TRBJ2-7 better. The CDR3 totals 15 residues. Germline assignment: CDR1 SGDLS and CDR2 YYNGEE.

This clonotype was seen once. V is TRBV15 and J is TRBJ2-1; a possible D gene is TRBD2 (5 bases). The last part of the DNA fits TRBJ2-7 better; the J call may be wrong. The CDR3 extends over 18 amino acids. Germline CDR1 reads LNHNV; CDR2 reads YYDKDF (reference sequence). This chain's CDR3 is CATSRDRKRPSSYNEQYF. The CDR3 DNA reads TGTGCCACCAGCAGAGATAGAAAGCGGCCCAGCTCCTACAATGAGCAGTACTTC.

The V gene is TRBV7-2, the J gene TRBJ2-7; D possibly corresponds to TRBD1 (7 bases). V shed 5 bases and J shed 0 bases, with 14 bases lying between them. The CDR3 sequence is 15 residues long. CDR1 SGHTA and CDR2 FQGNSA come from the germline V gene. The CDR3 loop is CASSTGAGTSYEQYF. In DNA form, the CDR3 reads TGTGCCAGCAGCACAGGGGCGGGGACCTCCTACGAGCAGTACTTC. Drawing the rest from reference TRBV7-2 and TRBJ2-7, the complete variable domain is GAGVSQSPSNKVTEKGKDVELRCDPISGHTALYWYRQSLGQGLEFLIYFQGNSAPDKSGLPSDRFSAERTGGSVSTLTIQRTQQEDSAVYLCASSTGAGTSYEQYFGPGTRLTVT.

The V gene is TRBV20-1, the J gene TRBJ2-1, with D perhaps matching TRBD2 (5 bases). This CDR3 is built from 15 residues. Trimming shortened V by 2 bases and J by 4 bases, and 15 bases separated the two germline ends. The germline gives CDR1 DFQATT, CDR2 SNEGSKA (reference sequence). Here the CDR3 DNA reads TGCAGTGCTAGACTTAAGAGGGCGAAATACAATGAGCAGTTCTTC. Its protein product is CSARLKRAKYNEQFF.

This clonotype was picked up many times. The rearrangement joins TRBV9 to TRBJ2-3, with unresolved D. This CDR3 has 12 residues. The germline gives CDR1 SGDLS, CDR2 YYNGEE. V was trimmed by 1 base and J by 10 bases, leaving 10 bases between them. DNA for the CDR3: TGTGCCAGCAGCGTAACTGGGATTCCGCAGTATTTT. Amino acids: CASSVTGIPQYF. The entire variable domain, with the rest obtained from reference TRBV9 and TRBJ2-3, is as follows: DSGVTQTPKHLITATGQRVTLRCSPRSGDLSVYWYQQSLDQGLQFLIQYYNGEERAKGNILERFSAQQFPDLHSELNLSSLELGDSALYFCASSVTGIPQYFGPGTRLTVL.

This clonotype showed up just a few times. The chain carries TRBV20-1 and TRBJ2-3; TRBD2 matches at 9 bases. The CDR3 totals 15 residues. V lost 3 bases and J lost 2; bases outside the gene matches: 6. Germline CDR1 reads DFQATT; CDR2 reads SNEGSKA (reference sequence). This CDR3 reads CSASRSSGDTDTQYF. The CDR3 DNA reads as TGCAGTGCTAGTAGGTCTAGCGGGGACACAGATACGCAGTATTTT.

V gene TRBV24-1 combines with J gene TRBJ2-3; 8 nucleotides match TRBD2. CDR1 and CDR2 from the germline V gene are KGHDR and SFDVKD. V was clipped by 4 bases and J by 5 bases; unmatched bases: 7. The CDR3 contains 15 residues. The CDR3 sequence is CATSEGTREGDTQYF. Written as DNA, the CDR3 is TGTGCCACCAGTGAAGGGACTAGGGAGGGAGATACGCAGTATTTT.

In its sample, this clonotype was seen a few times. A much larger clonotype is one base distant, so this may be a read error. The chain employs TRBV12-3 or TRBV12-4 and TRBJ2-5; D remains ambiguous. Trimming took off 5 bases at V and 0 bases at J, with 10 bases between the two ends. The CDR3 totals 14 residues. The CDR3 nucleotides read TGTGCCAGCAGTGTAGTAGGGAACCAAGAGACCCAGTACTTC. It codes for CASSVVGNQETQYF.